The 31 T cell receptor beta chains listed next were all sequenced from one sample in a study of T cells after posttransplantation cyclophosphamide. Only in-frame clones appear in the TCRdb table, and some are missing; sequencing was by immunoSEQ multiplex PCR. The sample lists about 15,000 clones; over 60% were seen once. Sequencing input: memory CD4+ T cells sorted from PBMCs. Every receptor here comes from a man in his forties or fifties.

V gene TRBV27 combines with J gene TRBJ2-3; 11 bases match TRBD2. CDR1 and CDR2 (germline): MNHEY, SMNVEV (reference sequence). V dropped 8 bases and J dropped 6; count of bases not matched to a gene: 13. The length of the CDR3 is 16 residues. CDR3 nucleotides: TGTGCCAGCCACCCCACTAGCGGGGGACGAAGGGATACGCAGTATTTT. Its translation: CASHPTSGGRRDTQYF.

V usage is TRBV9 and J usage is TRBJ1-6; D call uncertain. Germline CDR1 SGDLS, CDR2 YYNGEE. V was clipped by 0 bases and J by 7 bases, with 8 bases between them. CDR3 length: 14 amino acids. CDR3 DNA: TGTGCCAGCAGCGTAGAAGCAACCAATTCACCCCTCCACTTT. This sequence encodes CASSVEATNSPLHF.

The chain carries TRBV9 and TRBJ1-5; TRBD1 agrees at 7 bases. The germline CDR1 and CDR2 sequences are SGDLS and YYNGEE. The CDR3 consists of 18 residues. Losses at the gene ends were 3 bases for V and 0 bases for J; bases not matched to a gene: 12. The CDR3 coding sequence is TGTGCCAGCAGCGAACGACAGGGTCTACCATATAGCAATCAGCCCCAGCATTTT. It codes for CASSERQGLPYSNQPQHF.

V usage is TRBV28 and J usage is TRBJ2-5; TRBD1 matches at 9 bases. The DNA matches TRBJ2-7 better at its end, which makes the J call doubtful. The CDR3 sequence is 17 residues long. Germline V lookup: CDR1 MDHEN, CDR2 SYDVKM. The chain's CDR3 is CASSPMVWGQGPYEQYF. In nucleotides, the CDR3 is TGTGCCAGCAGTCCCATGGTCTGGGGACAGGGACCCTACGAGCAGTACTTC.

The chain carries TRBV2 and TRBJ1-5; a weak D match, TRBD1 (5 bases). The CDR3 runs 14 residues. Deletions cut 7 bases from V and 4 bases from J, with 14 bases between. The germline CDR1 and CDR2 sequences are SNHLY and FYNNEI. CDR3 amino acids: CASTGPTDNQPQHF. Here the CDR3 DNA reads TGTGCCAGCACCGGCCCGACAGATAATCAGCCCCAGCATTTT.

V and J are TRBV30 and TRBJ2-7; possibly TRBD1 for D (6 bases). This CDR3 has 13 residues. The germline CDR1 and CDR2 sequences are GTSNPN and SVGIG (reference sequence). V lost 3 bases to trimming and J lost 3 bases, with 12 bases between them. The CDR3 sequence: CAWSSQGFYEQYF. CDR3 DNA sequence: TGTGCCTGGAGCTCTCAGGGGTTCTACGAGCAGTACTTC.

The CDR3 DNA follows: TGTGCCAGCAGCTCCTCGACCCACAGGTGGACCCAGTACTTC. It specifies CASSSSTHRWTQYF. V usage is TRBV7-9 and J usage is TRBJ2-5; the D gene is possibly TRBD1 (5 bases). V lost 4 bases, J lost 7 bases, and 16 bases lay in between. From germline, CDR1 is SEHNR and CDR2 FQNEAQ (reference sequence). There are 14 residues in the CDR3.

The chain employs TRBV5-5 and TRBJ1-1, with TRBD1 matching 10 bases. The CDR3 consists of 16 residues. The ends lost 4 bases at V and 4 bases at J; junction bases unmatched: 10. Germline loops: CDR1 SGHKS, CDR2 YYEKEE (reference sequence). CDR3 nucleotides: TGTGCCAGCAGCCGGGGGACAGGGGATTCGGGCACTGAAGCTTTCTTT. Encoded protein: CASSRGTGDSGTEAFF.

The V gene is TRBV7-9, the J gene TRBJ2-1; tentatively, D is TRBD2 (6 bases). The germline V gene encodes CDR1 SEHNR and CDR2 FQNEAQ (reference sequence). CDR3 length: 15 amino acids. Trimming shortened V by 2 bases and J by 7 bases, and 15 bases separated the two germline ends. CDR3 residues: CASSLNWGVRNEQFF. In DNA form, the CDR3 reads TGTGCCAGCAGCTTAAATTGGGGGGTTAGGAATGAGCAGTTCTTC.

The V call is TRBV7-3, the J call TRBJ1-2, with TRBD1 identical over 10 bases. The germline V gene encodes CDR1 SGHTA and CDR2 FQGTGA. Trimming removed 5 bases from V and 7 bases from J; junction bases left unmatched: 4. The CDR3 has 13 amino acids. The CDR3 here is CASSATGGSGYTF. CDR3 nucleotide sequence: TGTGCCAGCAGCGCGACAGGGGGCAGTGGCTACACCTTC.

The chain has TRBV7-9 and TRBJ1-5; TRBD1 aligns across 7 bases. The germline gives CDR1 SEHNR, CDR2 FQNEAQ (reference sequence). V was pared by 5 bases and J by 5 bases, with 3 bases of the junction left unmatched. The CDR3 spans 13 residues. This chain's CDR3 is CASSGQVDQPQHF. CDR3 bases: TGTGCCAGCAGCGGACAGGTTGATCAGCCCCAGCATTTT. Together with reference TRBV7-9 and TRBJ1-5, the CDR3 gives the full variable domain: DTGVSQNPRHKITKRGQNVTFRCDPISEHNRLYWYRQTLGQGPEFLTYFQNEAQLEKSRLLSDRFSAERPKGSFSTLEIQRTEQGDSAMYLCASSGQVDQPQHFGDGTRLSIL.

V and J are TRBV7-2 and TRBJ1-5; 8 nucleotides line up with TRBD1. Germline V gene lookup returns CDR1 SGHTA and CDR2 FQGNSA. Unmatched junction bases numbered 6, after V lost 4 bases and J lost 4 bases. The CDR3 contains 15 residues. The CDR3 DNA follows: TGTGCCAGCAGCTCAATGGACAGGGCAAATCAGCCCCAGCATTTT. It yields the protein CASSSMDRANQPQHF.

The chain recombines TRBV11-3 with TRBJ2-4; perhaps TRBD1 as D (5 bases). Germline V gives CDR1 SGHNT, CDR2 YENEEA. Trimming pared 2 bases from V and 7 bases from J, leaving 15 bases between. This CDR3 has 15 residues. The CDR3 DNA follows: TGTGCCAGCAGCTTAAGCGACAGAAGGGTCAACATTCAGTACTTC. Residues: CASSLSDRRVNIQYF.

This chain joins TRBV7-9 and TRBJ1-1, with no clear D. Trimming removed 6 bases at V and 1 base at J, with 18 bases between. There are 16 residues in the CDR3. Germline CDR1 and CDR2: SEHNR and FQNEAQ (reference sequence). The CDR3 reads CASRSRFRTGNTEAFF. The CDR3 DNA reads TGTGCCAGCAGATCAAGATTCCGTACTGGGAACACTGAAGCTTTCTTT.

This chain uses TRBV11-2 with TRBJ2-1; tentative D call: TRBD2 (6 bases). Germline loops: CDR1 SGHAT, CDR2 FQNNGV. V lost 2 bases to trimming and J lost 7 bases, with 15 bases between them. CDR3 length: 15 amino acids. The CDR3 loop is CASSLTTGVVNEQFF. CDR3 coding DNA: TGTGCCAGCAGCTTAACAACGGGAGTGGTTAATGAGCAGTTCTTC.

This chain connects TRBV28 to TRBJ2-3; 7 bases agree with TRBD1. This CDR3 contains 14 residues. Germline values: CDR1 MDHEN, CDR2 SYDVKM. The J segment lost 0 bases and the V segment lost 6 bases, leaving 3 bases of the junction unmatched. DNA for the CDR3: TGTGCCAGCAGGAGACAGGGAAGCACAGATACGCAGTATTTT. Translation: CASRRQGSTDTQYF. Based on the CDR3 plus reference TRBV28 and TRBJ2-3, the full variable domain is DVKVTQSSRYLVKRTGEKVFLECVQDMDHENMFWYRQDPGLGLRLIYFSYDVKMKEKGDIPEGYSVSREKKERFSLILESASTNQTSMYLCASRRQGSTDTQYFGPGTRLTVL.

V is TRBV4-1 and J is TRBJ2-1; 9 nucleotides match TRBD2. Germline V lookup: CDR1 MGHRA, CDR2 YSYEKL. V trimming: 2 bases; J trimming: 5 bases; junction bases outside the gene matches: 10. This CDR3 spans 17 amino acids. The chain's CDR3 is CASSQQYSGSGNNEQFF. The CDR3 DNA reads TGCGCCAGCAGCCAACAATATAGCGGGAGTGGAAACAATGAGCAGTTCTTC.

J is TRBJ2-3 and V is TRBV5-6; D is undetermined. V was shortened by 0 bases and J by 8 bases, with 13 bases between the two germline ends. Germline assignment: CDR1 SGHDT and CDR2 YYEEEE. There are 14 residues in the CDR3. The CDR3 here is CASSLVAGFGTQYF. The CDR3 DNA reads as TGTGCCAGCAGCTTGGTGGCCGGGTTTGGTACGCAGTATTTT.

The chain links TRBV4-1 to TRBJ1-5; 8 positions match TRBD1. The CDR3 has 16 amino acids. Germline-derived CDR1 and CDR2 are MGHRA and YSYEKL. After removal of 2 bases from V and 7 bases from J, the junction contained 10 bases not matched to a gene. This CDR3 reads CASSQYSHQGAQPQHF. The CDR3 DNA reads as TGCGCCAGCAGCCAATACAGCCACCAGGGGGCGCAGCCCCAGCATTTT.

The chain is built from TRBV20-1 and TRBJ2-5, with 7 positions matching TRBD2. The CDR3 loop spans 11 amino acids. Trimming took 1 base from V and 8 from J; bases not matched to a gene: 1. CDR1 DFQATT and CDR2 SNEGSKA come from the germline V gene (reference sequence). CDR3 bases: TGCAGTGCTAGAGCGGGAGGAACCCAGTACTTC. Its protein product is CSARAGGTQYF.

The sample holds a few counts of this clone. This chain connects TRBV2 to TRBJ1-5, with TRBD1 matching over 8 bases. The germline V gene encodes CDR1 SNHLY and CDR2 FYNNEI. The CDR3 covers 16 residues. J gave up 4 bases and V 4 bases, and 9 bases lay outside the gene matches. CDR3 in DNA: TGTGCCAGCAGTGGATACACTCACAGGGGGAATCAGCCCCAGCATTTT. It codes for CASSGYTHRGNQPQHF.

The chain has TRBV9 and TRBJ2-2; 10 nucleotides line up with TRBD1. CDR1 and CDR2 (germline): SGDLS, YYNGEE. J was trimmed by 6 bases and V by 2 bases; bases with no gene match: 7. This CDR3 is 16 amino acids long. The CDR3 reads CASSVRTGGWSGELFF. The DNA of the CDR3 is TGTGCCAGCAGCGTCCGGACAGGGGGATGGTCCGGGGAGCTGTTTTTT. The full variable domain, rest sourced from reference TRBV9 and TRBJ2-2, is DSGVTQTPKHLITATGQRVTLRCSPRSGDLSVYWYQQSLDQGLQFLIQYYNGEERAKGNILERFSAQQFPDLHSELNLSSLELGDSALYFCASSVRTGGWSGELFFGEGSRLTVL.

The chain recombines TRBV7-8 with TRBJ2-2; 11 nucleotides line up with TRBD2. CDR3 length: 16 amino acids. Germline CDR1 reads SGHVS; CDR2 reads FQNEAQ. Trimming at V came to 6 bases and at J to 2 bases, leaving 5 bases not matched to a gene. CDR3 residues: CASRTSGGGNTGELFF. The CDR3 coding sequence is TGTGCCAGCAGAACTAGCGGGGGAGGAAACACCGGGGAGCTGTTTTTT.

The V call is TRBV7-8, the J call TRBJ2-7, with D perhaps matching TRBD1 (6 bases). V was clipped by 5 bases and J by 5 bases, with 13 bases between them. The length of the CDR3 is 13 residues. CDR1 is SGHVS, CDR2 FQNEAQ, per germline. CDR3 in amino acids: CASSQRGGNEQYF. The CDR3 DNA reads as TGTGCCAGCAGCCAACGTGGGGGCAACGAGCAGTACTTC.

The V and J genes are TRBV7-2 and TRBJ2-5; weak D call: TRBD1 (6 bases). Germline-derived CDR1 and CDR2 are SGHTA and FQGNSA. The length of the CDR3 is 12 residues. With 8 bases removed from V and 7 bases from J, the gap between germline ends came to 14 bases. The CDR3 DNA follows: TGTGCCAGCCGGACTGGGGGCCCGACCCAGTACTTC. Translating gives CASRTGGPTQYF.

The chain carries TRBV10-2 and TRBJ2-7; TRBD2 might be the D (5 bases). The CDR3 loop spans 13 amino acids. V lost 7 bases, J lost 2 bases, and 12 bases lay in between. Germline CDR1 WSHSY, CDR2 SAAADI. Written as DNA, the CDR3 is TGCGCCAGCAAGGTCGGACTTACCTACGAGCAGTACTTC. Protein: CASKVGLTYEQYF.

As DNA, the CDR3 is TGCGCCAGCACCAAGCTTCCCCTGACAGGGGGCTCGAGCGAGCAGTACTTC. It translates to CASTKLPLTGGSSEQYF. The gene calls are TRBV5-1 and TRBJ2-7, with 10 bases aligning to TRBD1. V was clipped by 6 bases and J by 6 bases; unmatched bases: 18. The CDR3 is made up of 17 amino acids. The germline V gene encodes CDR1 SGHRS and CDR2 YFSETQ.

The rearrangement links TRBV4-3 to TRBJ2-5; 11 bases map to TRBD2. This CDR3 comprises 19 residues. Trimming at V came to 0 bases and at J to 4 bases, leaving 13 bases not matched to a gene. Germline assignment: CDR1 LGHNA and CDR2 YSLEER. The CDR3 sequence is CASSQDFGGSGGAGETQYF. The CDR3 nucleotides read TGCGCCAGCAGCCAAGACTTTGGCGGTAGCGGGGGGGCCGGAGAGACCCAGTACTTC.

CDR3 protein: CASSLGTARAEQFF. The CDR3 DNA reads as TGTGCCAGCAGCTTGGGGACAGCGCGGGCTGAGCAGTTCTTC. The chain recombines TRBV7-9 with TRBJ2-1; 7 bases align to TRBD1. Unmatched junction bases numbered 8, after V lost 3 bases and J lost 9 bases. The CDR3 has 14 residues. Germline V lookup: CDR1 SEHNR, CDR2 FQNEAQ (reference sequence).

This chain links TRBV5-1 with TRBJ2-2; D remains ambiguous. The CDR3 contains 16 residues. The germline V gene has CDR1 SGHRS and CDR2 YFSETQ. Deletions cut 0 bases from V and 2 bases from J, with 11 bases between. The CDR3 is CASSLERLGNTGELFF. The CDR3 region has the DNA TGCGCCAGCAGCTTGGAACGGCTAGGAAACACCGGGGAGCTGTTTTTT. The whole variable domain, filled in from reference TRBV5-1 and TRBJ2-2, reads KAGVTQTPRYLIKTRGQQVTLSCSPISGHRSVSWYQQTPGQGLQFLFEYFSETQRNKGNFPGRFSGRQFSNSRSEMNVSTLELGDSALYLCASSLERLGNTGELFFGEGSRLTVL.

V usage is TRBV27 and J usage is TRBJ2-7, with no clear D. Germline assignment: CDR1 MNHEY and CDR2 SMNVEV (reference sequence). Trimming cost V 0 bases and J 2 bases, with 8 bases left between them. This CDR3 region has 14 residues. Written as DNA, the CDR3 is TGTGCCAGCAGTTTATCTTCCGTCGCCTACGAGCAGTACTTC. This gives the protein CASSLSSVAYEQYF.